Below are 3 T cell receptor beta chains sequenced from a single sample in a study of response to subunit inactivated influenza vaccine. TCRdb reanalysed the RT-PCR reads using MiXCR and keeps one entry per CDR3 protein. The table shows a few hundred thousand distinct CDR3 sequences, with roughly a fifth occurring only once. The source was PBMCs from blood, collected less than 22 months after vaccination. These receptors were collected from a man aged 50-75 years who received an inactivated influenza vaccine.

The chain couples TRBV20-1 to TRBJ1-4; 9 bases are shared with TRBD1. The J segment lost 5 bases and the V segment lost 6 bases, leaving 7 bases of the junction unmatched. CDR3 length: 14 residues. The germline CDR1 and CDR2 sequences are DFQATT and SNEGSKA (reference sequence). DNA of the CDR3: TGCAGTGCAGTCGACAGGGGGAGGAATGAAAAACTGTTTTTT. Amino acid sequence: CSAVDRGRNEKLFF.

The chain is built from TRBV14 and TRBJ2-2; D gene unclear. V lost 10 bases and J lost 7, with 10 bases in between. The V gene's germline CDR1 is SGHDN and CDR2 FVKESK. The CDR3 runs 11 residues. CDR3 residues: CATSSGGELFF. The CDR3 DNA sequence: TGTGCCACCTCATCGGGCGGGGAGCTGTTTTTT.

V usage is TRBV7-2 and J usage is TRBJ1-5; D is undetermined. CDR3 size: 16 residues. Trimming cost V 1 base and J 2 bases, with 12 bases left between them. Germline V gene sequence: CDR1 SGHTA, CDR2 FQGNSA. CDR3 nucleotides: TGTGCCAGCAGCTTAGTGGCGGGAGGCGGCAATCAGCCCCAGCATTTT. This encodes CASSLVAGGGNQPQHF.